The rows below give T cell receptor beta chains drawn from one sample of a study of long-term antiretroviral therapy in people with HIV. Libraries were prepared by immunoSEQ multiplex PCR; TCRdb keeps only in-frame clonotypes and omits some of them. The sample yields about 28,000 clones, over 75% seen once. The specimen comprised unsorted PBMCs, sampled 0.8 years before starting antiretroviral therapy. All receptors come from a man younger than 30 with HIV. Both conserved end residues are part of each CDR3. The D gene is left open where the match is weak. Clone size is not always given. Where it is, it says once, few, many or a class for expanded clones.

clone_size,j_call,v_call,d_call,cdr3_nt,cdr3_aa
-,TRBJ1-2,TRBV27,-,TGTGCCAGCGGAAAAGGAGGGCCTAATGGCTACACCTTC,CASGKGGPNGYTF
-,TRBJ1-2,TRBV6-1,TRBD1,TGTGCCAGCAGTGCCGGGACAGATGGTAACTATGGCTACACCTTC,CASSAGTDGNYGYTF
-,TRBJ2-7,TRBV6-6,-,TGTGCCAGCAGTTACTCGGGCGAGCAGTACTTC,CASSYSGEQYF
-,TRBJ1-1,TRBV18,-,TGTGCCAGCTCCTCGGGGTTCCTGGCTTTCTTT,CASSSGFLAFF
-,TRBJ1-1,TRBV5-4,-,TGTGCCAGCAGCTTAGGGATATACGACAGCGGGGCCGAAGCTTTCTTT,CASSLGIYDSGAEAFF
few,TRBJ2-5,TRBV7-8,-,TGTGCCAGCTCTTTCAATCCCCGGGGGTCCGCGGGTGAGACCCAGTACTTC,CASSFNPRGSAGETQYF
-,TRBJ2-2,TRBV7-8,-,TGTGCCAGCACCTTACGCTCTAGCGCGAACACCGGGGAGCTGTTTTTT,CASTLRSSANTGELFF
-,TRBJ2-1,TRBV4-3,-,TGCGCCAGCAGCCAAGATGGTGGCCGTTCCCCCTACAATGAGCAGTTCTTC,CASSQDGGRSPYNEQFF
-,TRBJ1-2,TRBV27,-,TGTGCCAGCAGCCCGGTTTTTGGGACACATTATGGCTACACCTTC,CASSPVFGTHYGYTF
-,TRBJ2-2,TRBV5-6,-,TGTGCCAGCAGCCCGCCGGAGGGACACATCACCGGGGAGCTGTTTTTT,CASSPPEGHITGELFF
-,TRBJ1-1,TRBV7-2,-,TGTGCCAGCAGCTTAGGAGGGTGGCCTGAAGCTTTCTTT,CASSLGGWPEAFF
-,TRBJ1-1,TRBV10-3,-,TGTGCCATCAGTGGATCGACGAACACTGAAGCTTTCTTT,CAISGSTNTEAFF
-,TRBJ2-7,TRBV5-5,-,TGTGCCAGCAGCTGGGGGGACACTCCCAGGCCCTACGAGCAGTACTTC,CASSWGDTPRPYEQYF
-,TRBJ2-5,TRBV6-6,TRBD1,TGTGCCAGCAGCCCAAACAGGGGGTATCTCCGAGAGACCCAGTACTTC,CASSPNRGYLRETQYF
-,TRBJ1-1,TRBV25-1,-,TGTGCCAGCAGTGGTTGGAGGGGTGCGGCTTTCTTT,CASSGWRGAAFF
-,TRBJ1-2,TRBV2,-,TGTGCCAGCAGTGAAGAACTGGGGGCGGGTGGCTACACCTTC,CASSEELGAGGYTF
-,TRBJ2-2,TRBV5-1,TRBD2,TGCGCCAGCAGCCGGGGGGTCCAGATAGGTGGGGAGCTGTTTTTT,CASSRGVQIGGELFF
few,TRBJ1-2,TRBV25-1,-,TGTGCCAGCAAGGGGTTAAACTATGGCTACACCTTC,CASKGLNYGYTF
once,TRBJ2-7,TRBV7-9,-,TGTGCCAGCAGCTCCAAGGGGCCGAATATCCGGGGGGAGCAGTACTTC,CASSSKGPNIRGEQYF
-,TRBJ1-2,TRBV7-9,-,TGTGCCAGCAGCATAAGACAGGCCTTCTATGGCTACACCTTC,CASSIRQAFYGYTF
-,TRBJ2-3,TRBV5-6,-,TGTGCCAGCAGCTTAACCCGGGGGGCTGTCACAGATACGCAGTATTTT,CASSLTRGAVTDTQYF
-,TRBJ2-7,TRBV9,TRBD2,TGTGCCAGCAGCGTAGGACTAGCTAACCCACAGTACTTC,CASSVGLANPQYF
-,TRBJ1-1,TRBV5-1,TRBD1,TGCGCCAGCTCCGACAGGGGTTTGAACACTGAAGCTTTCTTT,CASSDRGLNTEAFF
-,TRBJ1-5,TRBV6-6,TRBD1,TGTGCCAGCAGTTACCGCCTCGGGACAGGGAATCAGCCCCAGCATTTT,CASSYRLGTGNQPQHF
-,TRBJ1-4,TRBV14,-,TGTGCCAGCAGCCAAACGACGGGGCGGGATGAAAAACTGTTTTTT,CASSQTTGRDEKLFF
few,TRBJ1-2,TRBV7-9,-,TGTGCCAGCAGCCCACTCGGGGGGAGTGATGGCTACACCTTC,CASSPLGGSDGYTF